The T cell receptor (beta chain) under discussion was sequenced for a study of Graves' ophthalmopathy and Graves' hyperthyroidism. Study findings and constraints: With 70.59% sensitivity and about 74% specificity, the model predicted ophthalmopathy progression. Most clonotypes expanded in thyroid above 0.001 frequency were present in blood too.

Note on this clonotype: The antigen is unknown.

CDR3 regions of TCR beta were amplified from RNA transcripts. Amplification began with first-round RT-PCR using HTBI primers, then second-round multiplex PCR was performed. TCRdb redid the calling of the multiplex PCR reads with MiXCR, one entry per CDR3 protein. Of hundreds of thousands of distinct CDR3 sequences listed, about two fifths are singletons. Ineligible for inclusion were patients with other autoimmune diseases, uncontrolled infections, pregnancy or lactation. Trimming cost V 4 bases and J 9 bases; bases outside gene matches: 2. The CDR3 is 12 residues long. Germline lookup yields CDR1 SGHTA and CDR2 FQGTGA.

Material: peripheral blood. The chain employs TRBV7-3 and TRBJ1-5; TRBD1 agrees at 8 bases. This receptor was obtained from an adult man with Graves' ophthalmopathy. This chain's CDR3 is CASSCGQGPQHF. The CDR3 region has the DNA TGTGCCAGCAGCTGCGGACAGGGGCCCCAGCATTTT.